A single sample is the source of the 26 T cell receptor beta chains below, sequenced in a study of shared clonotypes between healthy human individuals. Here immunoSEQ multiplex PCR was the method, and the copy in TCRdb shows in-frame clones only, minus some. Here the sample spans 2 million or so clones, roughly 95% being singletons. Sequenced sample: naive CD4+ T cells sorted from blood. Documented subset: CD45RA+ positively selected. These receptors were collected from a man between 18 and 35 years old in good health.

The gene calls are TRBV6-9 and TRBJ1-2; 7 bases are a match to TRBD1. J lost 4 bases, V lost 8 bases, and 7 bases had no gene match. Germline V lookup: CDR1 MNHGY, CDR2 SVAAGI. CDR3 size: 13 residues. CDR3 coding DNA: TGTGCCAGCCCTCCAGGGGGAGGCTATGGCTACACCTTC. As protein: CASPPGGGYGYTF.

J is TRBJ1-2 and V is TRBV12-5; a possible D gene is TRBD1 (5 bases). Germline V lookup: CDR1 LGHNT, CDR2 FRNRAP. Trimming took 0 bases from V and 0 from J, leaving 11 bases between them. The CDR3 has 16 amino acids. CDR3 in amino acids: CASGLVLGTSNYGYTF. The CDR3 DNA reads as TGTGCTAGTGGTTTGGTACTGGGGACTTCTAACTATGGCTACACCTTC.

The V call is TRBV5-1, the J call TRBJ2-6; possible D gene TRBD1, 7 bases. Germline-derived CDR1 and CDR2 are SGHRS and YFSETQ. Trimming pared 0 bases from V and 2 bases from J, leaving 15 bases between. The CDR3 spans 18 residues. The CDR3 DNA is TGCGCCAGCAGCTTGGAGAGAGGCAGGGGGGCTGGGGCCAACGTCCTGACTTTC. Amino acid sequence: CASSLERGRGAGANVLTF.

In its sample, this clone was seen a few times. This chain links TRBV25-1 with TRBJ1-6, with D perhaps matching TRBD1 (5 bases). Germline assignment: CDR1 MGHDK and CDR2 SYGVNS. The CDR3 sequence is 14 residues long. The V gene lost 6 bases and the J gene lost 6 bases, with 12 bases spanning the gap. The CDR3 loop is CASSPRDGNSPLHF. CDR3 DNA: TGTGCCAGCAGCCCCCGGGACGGTAATTCACCCCTCCACTTT.

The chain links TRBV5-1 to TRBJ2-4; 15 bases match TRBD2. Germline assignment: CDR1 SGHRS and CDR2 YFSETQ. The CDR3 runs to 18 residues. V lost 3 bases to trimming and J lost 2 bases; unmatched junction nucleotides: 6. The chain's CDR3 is CASSSLGLAGGPKNIQYF. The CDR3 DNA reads TGCGCCAGCAGCTCCCTCGGACTAGCGGGGGGGCCCAAAAACATTCAGTACTTC.

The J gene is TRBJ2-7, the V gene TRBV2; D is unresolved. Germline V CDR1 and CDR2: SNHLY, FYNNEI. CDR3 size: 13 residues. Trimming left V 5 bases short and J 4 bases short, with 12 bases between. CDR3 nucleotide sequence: TGTGCCAGCAGTACGGGTCCCGTGTACGAGCAGTACTTC. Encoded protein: CASSTGPVYEQYF.

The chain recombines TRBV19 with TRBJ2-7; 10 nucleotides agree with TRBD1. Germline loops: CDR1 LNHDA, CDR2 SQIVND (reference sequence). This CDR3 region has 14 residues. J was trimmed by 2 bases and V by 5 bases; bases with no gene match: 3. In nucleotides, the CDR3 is TGTGCCAGTAGTGTGGACAGGGGGACCTACGAGCAGTACTTC. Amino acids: CASSVDRGTYEQYF.

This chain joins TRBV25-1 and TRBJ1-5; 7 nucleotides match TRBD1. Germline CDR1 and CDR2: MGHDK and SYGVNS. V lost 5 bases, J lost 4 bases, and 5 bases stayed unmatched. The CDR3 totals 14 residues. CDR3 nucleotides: TGTGCCAGCAGTTCCCGACAGGGTAATCAGCCCCAGCATTTT. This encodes CASSSRQGNQPQHF.

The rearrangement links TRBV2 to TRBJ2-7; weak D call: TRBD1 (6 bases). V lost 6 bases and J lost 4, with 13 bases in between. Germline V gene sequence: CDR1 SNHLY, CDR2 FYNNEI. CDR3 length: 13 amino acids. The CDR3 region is CASRSFQGYEQYF. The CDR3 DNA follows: TGTGCCAGCAGGAGTTTTCAGGGGTACGAGCAGTACTTC. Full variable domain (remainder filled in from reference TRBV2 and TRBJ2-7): EPEVTQTPSHQVTQMGQEVILRCVPISNHLYFYWYRQILGQKVEFLVSFYNNEISEKSEIFDDQFSVERPDGSNFTLKIRSTKLEDSAMYFCASRSFQGYEQYFGPGTRLTVT.

DNA for the CDR3: TGTGCCTGGAGTCCCAGTGAAAAACTGTTTTTT. Amino acid sequence: CAWSPSEKLFF. This chain uses TRBV30 with TRBJ1-4, with D uncertain. V lost 2 bases, J lost 7 bases, and 5 bases lay in between. The CDR3 length is 11 residues. Germline CDR1 is GTSNPN and CDR2 is SVGIG (reference sequence).

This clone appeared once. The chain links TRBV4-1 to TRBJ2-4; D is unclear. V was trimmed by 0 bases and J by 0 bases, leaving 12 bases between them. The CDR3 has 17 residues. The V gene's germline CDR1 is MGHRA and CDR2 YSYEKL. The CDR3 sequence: CASSQDRQVLAKNIQYF. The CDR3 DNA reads TGCGCCAGCAGCCAAGACCGGCAAGTCCTAGCCAAAAACATTCAGTACTTC.

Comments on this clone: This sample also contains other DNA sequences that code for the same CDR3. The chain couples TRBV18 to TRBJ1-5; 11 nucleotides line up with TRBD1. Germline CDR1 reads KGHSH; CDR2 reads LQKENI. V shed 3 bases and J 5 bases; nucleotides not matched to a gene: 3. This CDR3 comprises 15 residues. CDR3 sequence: CASSPGQGAYQPQHF. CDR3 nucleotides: TGTGCCAGCTCACCCGGACAGGGGGCTTATCAGCCCCAGCATTTT. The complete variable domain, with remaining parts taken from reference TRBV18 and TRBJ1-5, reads NAGVMQNPRHLVRRRGQEARLRCSPMKGHSHVYWYRQLPEEGLKFMVYLQKENIIDESGMPKERFSAEFPKEGPSILRIQQVVRGDSAAYFCASSPGQGAYQPQHFGDGTRLSIL.

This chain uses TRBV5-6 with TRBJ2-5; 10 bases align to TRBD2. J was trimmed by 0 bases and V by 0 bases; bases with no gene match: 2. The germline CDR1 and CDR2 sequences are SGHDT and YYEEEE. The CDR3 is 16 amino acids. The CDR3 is CASSLELAGDQETQYF. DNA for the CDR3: TGTGCCAGCAGCTTGGAGCTAGCGGGAGACCAAGAGACCCAGTACTTC.

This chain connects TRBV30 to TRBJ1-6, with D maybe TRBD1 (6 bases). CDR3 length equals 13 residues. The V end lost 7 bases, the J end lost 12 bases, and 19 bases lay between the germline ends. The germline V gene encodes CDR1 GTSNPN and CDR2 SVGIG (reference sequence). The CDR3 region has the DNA TGTGCCTCCTCCGGACAGTTCGGGGAACCCCTCCACTTT. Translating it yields CASSGQFGEPLHF.

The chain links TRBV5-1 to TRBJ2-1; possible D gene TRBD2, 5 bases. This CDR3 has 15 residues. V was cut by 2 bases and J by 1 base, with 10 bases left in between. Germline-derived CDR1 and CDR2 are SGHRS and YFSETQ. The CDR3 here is CASSFGSESYNEQFF. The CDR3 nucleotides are TGCGCCAGCAGCTTCGGTAGCGAATCCTACAATGAGCAGTTCTTC. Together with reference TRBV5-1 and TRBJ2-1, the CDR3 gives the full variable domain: KAGVTQTPRYLIKTRGQQVTLSCSPISGHRSVSWYQQTPGQGLQFLFEYFSETQRNKGNFPGRFSGRQFSNSRSEMNVSTLELGDSALYLCASSFGSESYNEQFFGPGTRLTVL.

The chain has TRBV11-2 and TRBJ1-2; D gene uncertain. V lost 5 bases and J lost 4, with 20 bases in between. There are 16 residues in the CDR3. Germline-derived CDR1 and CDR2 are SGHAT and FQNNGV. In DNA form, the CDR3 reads TGTGCCAGCAGCAGCTTGAAGGCAGGATTCGGCTATGGCTACACCTTC. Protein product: CASSSLKAGFGYGYTF.

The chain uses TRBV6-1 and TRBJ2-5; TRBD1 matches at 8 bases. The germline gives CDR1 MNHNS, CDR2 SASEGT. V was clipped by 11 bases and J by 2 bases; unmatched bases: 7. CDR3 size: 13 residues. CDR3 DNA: TGTGCCGCCTCCAGGGGGCTTCAAGAGACCCAGTACTTC. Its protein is CAASRGLQETQYF.

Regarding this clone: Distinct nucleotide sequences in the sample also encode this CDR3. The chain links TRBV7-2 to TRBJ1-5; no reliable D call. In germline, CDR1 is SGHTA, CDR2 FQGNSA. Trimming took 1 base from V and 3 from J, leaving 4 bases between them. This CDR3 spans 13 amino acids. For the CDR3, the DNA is TGTGCCAGCAGCTTAGGGCTCAATCAGCCCCAGCATTTT. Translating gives CASSLGLNQPQHF.

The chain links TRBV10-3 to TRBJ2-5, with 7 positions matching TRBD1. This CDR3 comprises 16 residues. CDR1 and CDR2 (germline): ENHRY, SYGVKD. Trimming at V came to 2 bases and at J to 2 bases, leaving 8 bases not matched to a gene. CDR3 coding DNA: TGTGCCATCAGTGAGACAGGGGCCTTGGTTCAAGAGACCCAGTACTTC. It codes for CAISETGALVQETQYF.

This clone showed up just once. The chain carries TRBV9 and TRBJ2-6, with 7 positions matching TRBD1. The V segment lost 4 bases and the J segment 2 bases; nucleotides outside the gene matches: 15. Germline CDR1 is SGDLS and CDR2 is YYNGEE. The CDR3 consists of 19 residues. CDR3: CASSSLWGRQGTGANVLTF. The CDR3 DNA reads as TGTGCCAGCAGCTCCCTATGGGGGAGACAGGGAACTGGGGCCAACGTCCTGACTTTC. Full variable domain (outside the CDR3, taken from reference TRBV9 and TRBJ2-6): DSGVTQTPKHLITATGQRVTLRCSPRSGDLSVYWYQQSLDQGLQFLIQYYNGEERAKGNILERFSAQQFPDLHSELNLSSLELGDSALYFCASSSLWGRQGTGANVLTFGAGSRLTVL.

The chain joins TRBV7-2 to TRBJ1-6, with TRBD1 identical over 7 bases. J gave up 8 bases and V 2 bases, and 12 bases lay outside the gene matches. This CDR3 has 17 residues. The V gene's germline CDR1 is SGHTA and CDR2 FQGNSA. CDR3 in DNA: TGTGCCAGCAGCTTACAAACAGGGGTTTATCCGTATTCACCCCTCCACTTT. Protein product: CASSLQTGVYPYSPLHF.

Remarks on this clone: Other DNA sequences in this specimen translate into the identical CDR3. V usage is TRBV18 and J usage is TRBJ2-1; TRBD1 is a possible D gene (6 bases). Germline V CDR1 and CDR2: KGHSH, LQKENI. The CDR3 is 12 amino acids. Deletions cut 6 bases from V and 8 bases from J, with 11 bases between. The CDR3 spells CASSPTGDEQFF. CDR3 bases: TGTGCCAGCTCCCCGACAGGCGATGAGCAGTTCTTC. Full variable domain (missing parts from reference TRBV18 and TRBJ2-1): NAGVMQNPRHLVRRRGQEARLRCSPMKGHSHVYWYRQLPEEGLKFMVYLQKENIIDESGMPKERFSAEFPKEGPSILRIQQVVRGDSAAYFCASSPTGDEQFFGPGTRLTVL.

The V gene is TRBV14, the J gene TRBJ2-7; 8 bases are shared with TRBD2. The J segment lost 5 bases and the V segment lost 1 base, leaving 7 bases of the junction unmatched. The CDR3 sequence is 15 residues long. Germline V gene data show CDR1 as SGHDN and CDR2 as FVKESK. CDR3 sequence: CASSQVPGGLNEQYF. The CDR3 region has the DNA TGTGCCAGCAGCCAAGTTCCGGGGGGGCTCAACGAGCAGTACTTC.

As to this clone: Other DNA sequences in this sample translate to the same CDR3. CDR3 amino acids: CSVEGRLNTEAFF. For the CDR3, the DNA is TGCAGCGTTGAAGGGAGGCTAAACACTGAAGCTTTCTTT. The genes are TRBV29-1 and TRBJ1-1, with D uncertain. Trimming pared 1 base from V and 2 bases from J, leaving 8 bases between. The length of the CDR3 is 13 residues. Per the germline V gene, CDR1 is SQVTM and CDR2 is ANQGSEA. Full variable domain (remainder filled in from reference TRBV29-1 and TRBJ1-1): SAVISQKPSRDICQRGTSLTIQCQVDSQVTMMFWYRQQPGQSLTLIATANQGSEATYESGFVIDKFPISRPNLTFSTLTVSNMSPEDSSIYLCSVEGRLNTEAFFGQGTRLTVV.

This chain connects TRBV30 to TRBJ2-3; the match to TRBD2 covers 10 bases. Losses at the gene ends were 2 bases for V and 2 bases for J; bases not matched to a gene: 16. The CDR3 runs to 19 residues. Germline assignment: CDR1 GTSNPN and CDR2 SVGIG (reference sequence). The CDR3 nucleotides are TGTGCCTGGAGTTTGGGGAGGACTAGCGGAACTACTTACACAGATACGCAGTATTTT. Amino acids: CAWSLGRTSGTTYTDTQYF.

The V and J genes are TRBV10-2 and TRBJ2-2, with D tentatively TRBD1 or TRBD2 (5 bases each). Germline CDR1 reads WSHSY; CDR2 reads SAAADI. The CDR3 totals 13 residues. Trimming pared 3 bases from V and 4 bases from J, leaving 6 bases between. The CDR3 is CASSDGGTGELFF. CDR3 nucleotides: TGCGCCAGCAGTGATGGGGGCACCGGGGAGCTGTTTTTT.